This T cell receptor beta chain came from a study of cytomegalovirus exposure and HLA in healthy donors. On this clone: Its antigen is still unknown.

V lost 3 bases and J lost 6, with 11 bases in between. This CDR3 is built from 13 residues. Germline-derived CDR1 and CDR2 are KGHSH and LQKENI. The study, taken as a whole, reports: In an earlier analysis, productive rearrangement rates for most beta V segments clustered near 87% or 30%. The presence/absence work took it that sequencing depth was about the same across donors. A later analysis linked a missense DCLRE1C variant to TCR beta V- and J-gene trimming. When a later analysis compared HLA-associated TCR beta chains with equally common others, the HLA-associated chains turned out to be more clonally expanded and to have lower generation probabilities.

Primers for the PCR totalled 60 Vbeta and 13 Jbeta. Sequencing used immunoSEQ multiplex PCR; TCRdb keeps in-frame clones, though not all of them. This table holds around 85,000 clones, over 75% found once. This chain joins TRBV18 and TRBJ2-5; D may be TRBD1 (5 bases). The sample comprised PBMCs. This clonotype was obtained from a man aged 25-40 years in good health and CMV-seronegative. CDR3 DNA: TGTGCCAGCTCACCGACAGTGGTTAAGACCCAGTACTTC. Amino acids: CASSPTVVKTQYF. The full variable domain, with the rest looked up from reference TRBV18 and TRBJ2-5, is NAGVMQNPRHLVRRRGQEARLRCSPMKGHSHVYWYRQLPEEGLKFMVYLQKENIIDESGMPKERFSAEFPKEGPSILRIQQVVRGDSAAYFCASSPTVVKTQYFGPGTRLLVL.